This T cell receptor (beta chain) was identified during a study of identical twins. Study-wide findings and caveats: Researchers reported weaker excess twin sharing in beta out-of-frame sequences.

This clonotype was seen only a few times. Its antigen is still unknown. Each CDR3 protein is one row after TCRdb ran MiXCR on the 5' RACE reads. Of approximately 500,000 distinct CDR3 sequences in the sample, 20% to 25% were seen once. The sample also formed part of further work on T cells expressing NK-cell markers. That investigation notes: Dominant NKG2C+ clonotypes accounted for roughly 1.0-8% of CD8+ T cells in a handful of donors.

This clonotype was sampled from a woman between 18 and 29 years old in good health. The sequenced sample consisted of CD4+ T cells sorted from blood.

The CDR3 DNA reads TGCAGCGTCGGGACCAGGGAGGTTGAGCAGTTCTTC. The encoded protein is CSVGTREVEQFF. The V gene is TRBV29-1, the J gene TRBJ2-1; D perhaps matches TRBD2 (6 bases). The CDR3 totals 12 residues. CDR1 and CDR2 (germline): SQVTM, ANQGSEA. Trimming took off 6 bases at V and 9 bases at J, with 15 bases between the two ends.